This TCR beta chain was retrieved from a study of T cells in Graves' hyperthyroidism and ophthalmopathy. This clonotype has ten or more counts. Amplification yielded TCR beta CDR3 regions, with RNA transcripts as the source. HTBI primers drove first-round RT-PCR of the TCR CDR3. Using its own MiXCR run on the multiplex PCR reads, TCRdb lists one record per CDR3 protein. This sample has around 350,000 distinct CDR3 sequences; about 17% occur once, and the top ten carry around a third. This CDR3 is built from 14 residues. Germline assignment: CDR1 MNHNS and CDR2 SASEGT. Trimming left V 8 bases short and J 4 bases short, with 16 bases between. The blood was taken when hyperthyroidism was first diagnosed, before any ophthalmopathy symptoms showed up.

Source material: blood. The rearrangement uses TRBV6-1 and TRBJ2-3; D is possibly TRBD1 (6 bases). The TCR was taken from a woman between 25 and 40 years old with Graves' hyperthyroidism that later progressed to Graves' ophthalmopathy. The CDR3 loop is CASGTGSPPDTQYF. Written as DNA, the CDR3 is TGTGCCAGCGGAACAGGGAGCCCCCCAGATACGCAGTATTTT.